One sample yielded the 2 T cell receptor beta chains listed below, sequenced in a study of human T cells and chemical hapten exposure (dated by TCRdb to about 2021). Sample time point, as interpreted from the label and publication: patch test 2, 6 weeks after DPC sensitization. The treatment or condition label for this specimen denotes: therapeutic diphenylcyclopropenone sensitization with weekly scalp DPC. The library was made by RACE. TCRdb shows the sequencer as NextSeq 500. Using fastp at Q25 and MiXCR, TCRdb reprocessed the public reads and kept productive beta chains. Each entry merges the rows of one CDR3 protein and shows their most common DNA and genes. This sample lists about 140,000 distinct CDR3 sequences; 12% were detected once. Of the sample, approximately 1.3% is held by the ten largest clones. Specimen: whole blood, collected in connection with sensitization to the hapten diphenylcyclopropenone (DPC). These receptor sequences come from a woman between 50 and 59 years old with alopecia areata. Some clones in this sample may be carry-over from other donors' samples.

The chain is built from TRBV5-1 and TRBJ2-5; 7 bases align to TRBD2. The CDR3 length is 14 residues. CDR1 is SGHRS and CDR2 is YFSETQ in the germline V gene. Germline trimming cut 5 bases from V and 2 bases from J; bases unmatched to any gene: 6. Written as DNA, the CDR3 is TGCGCCAGCAGACCCGGGGGGTTACAAGAGACCCAGTACTTC. Translating gives CASRPGGLQETQYF.

The chain carries TRBV20-1 and TRBJ2-1; D gene unclear. Deletions cut 3 bases from V and 0 bases from J, with 15 bases between. The CDR3 sequence is 16 residues long. Germline CDR1 reads DFQATT; CDR2 reads SNEGSKA (reference sequence). The CDR3 region is CSASVTPQSSYNEQFF. CDR3 bases: TGCAGTGCTAGTGTCACCCCCCAAAGCTCCTACAATGAGCAGTTCTTC.